This T cell receptor (beta chain) derives from a study of control samples from healthy donors and cancer patients. The method was immunoSEQ multiplex PCR; TCRdb's version includes in-frame clones alone and lacks a portion of them. The sample has approximately 97,000 clones, 85% seen once. With respect to this clone: One junction end does not reproduce the germline sequence, and a read error may be involved. The same CDR3 arises from other DNA sequences in this sample as well.

Germline V gene sequence: CDR1 SGHRS, CDR2 YFSETQ. The CDR3 totals 14 residues. The gene calls are TRBV5-1 and TRBJ1-1, with 7 bases that match TRBD1. This TCR derives from a man aged 25-45 years in good health. Sequencing input: blood. CDR3 sequence (DNA): TGCGCCAGCAGCTCGGGACAGATGAACACTGAGGCTTTCTTT. The encoded protein is CASSSGQMNTEAFF.